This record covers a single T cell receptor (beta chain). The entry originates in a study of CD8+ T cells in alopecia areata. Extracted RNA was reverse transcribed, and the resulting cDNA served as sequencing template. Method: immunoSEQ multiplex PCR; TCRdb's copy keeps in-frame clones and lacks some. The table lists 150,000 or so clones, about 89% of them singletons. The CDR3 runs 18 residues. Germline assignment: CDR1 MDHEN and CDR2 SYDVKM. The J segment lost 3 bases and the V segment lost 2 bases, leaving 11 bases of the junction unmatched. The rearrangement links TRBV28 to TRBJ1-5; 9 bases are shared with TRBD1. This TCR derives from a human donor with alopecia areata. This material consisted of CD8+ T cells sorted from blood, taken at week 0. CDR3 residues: CASSLGWTGAAINQPQHF. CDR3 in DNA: TGTGCCAGCAGTTTAGGGTGGACAGGGGCGGCTATCAATCAGCCCCAGCATTTT.